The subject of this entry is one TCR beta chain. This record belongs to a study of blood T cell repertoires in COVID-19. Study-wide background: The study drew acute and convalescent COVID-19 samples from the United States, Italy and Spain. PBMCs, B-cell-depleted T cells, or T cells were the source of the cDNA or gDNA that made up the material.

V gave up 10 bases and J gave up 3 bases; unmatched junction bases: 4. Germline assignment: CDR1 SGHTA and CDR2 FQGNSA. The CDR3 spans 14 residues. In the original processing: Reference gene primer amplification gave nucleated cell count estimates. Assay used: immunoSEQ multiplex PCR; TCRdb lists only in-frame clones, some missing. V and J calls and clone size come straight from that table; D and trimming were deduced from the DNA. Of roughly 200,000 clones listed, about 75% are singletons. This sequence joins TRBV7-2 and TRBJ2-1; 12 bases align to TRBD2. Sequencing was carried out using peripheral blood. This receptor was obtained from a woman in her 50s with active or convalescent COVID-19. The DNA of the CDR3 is TGTGCCATTAAACTAGCGGGGGGCTACAATGAGCAGTTCTTC. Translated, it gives CAIKLAGGYNEQFF.